The rows below give T cell receptor beta chains drawn from one sample of a study of blood T cell repertoires in COVID-19. Repertoires were generated with immunoSEQ multiplex PCR, while TCRdb's copy carries only in-frame clones and drops some. The sample consists of about 670,000 clones, 85% to 90% of them appearing once. Material: peripheral blood. These receptors were obtained from a woman under 30 with acute or convalescent COVID-19. Both conserved end residues are part of each CDR3. Each record gives: J gene, V gene, D gene, clone size, CDR3 protein, CDR3 DNA. The D gene is left open where the match is weak. Some rows mark clone size as missing; the rest say once, few, many or name a class of expanded clone.

J: TRBJ2-7
V: TRBV20-1
D: .
size: .
CDR3: CSARDSYEQYF
DNA: TGCAGTGCTAGGGACAGCTACGAGCAGTACTTC

J: TRBJ2-7
V: TRBV9
D: .
size: .
CDR3: CASSVGSARSYEQYF
DNA: TGTGCCAGCAGCGTAGGGAGTGCCCGCTCCTACGAGCAGTACTTC

J: TRBJ1-3
V: TRBV5-5
D: TRBD1
size: once
CDR3: CASSLQGAGNTIYF
DNA: TGTGCCAGCAGCTTGCAGGGGGCAGGAAACACCATATATTTT

J: TRBJ2-1
V: TRBV4-1
D: .
size: .
CDR3: CASSQDEGGGDPSYNEQFF
DNA: TGCGCCAGCAGCCAAGATGAAGGGGGCGGGGACCCCTCCTACAATGAGCAGTTCTTC

J: TRBJ1-2
V: TRBV7-9
D: .
size: .
CDR3: CASSPGVGRLNYGYTF
DNA: TGTGCCAGCAGCCCCGGCGTGGGCAGACTAAACTATGGCTACACCTTC

J: TRBJ2-7
V: TRBV7-7
D: .
size: .
CDR3: CASSHRVQYEQYF
DNA: TGTGCCAGCAGCCACAGGGTCCAGTACGAGCAGTACTTC

J: TRBJ1-6
V: TRBV28
D: TRBD1
size: .
CDR3: CASSWGGLGTGGSPSGSPLHF
DNA: TGTGCCAGCAGTTGGGGGGGGCTGGGGACAGGGGGCTCCCCTTCTGGGTCACCCCTCCACTTT

J: TRBJ1-3
V: TRBV27
D: .
size: .
CDR3: CASRPYPGANGNTIYF
DNA: TGTGCCAGCAGGCCCTACCCAGGGGCTAACGGAAACACCATATATTTT

J: TRBJ1-5
V: TRBV4-1
D: .
size: .
CDR3: CASSQGGQTNQPQHF
DNA: TGCGCCAGCAGCCAAGGAGGACAGACTAATCAGCCCCAGCATTTT

J: TRBJ1-3
V: TRBV19
D: .
size: .
CDR3: CASSNRGRGFFESNSGNTIYF
DNA: TGTGCCAGTAGTAATCGCGGCAGGGGATTTTTTGAGTCTAACTCTGGAAACACCATATATTTT

J: TRBJ1-3
V: TRBV2
D: .
size: .
CDR3: CASRSGTRGNTIYF
DNA: TGTGCCAGCAGGTCCGGGACAAGAGGAAACACCATATATTTT

J: TRBJ2-7
V: TRBV5-4
D: TRBD2
size: .
CDR3: CASSLGLAGDEQYF
DNA: TGTGCCAGCAGCTTGGGACTAGCGGGGGACGAGCAGTACTTC

J: TRBJ1-2
V: TRBV6-5
D: .
size: few
CDR3: CASSYSRQGYGYTF
DNA: TGTGCCAGCAGTTACTCGAGGCAGGGCTATGGCTACACCTTC

J: TRBJ1-5
V: TRBV18
D: TRBD1
size: .
CDR3: CASSPSRPEDRFPRPQHF
DNA: TGTGCCAGCTCACCATCCCGCCCCGAGGACAGGTTTCCCCGGCCCCAGCATTTT

J: TRBJ2-7
V: TRBV7-9
D: TRBD2
size: .
CDR3: CASSLAGSGGTSGQYF
DNA: TGTGCCAGCAGCTTAGCGGGCAGCGGGGGGACCTCGGGGCAGTACTTC

J: TRBJ2-7
V: TRBV5-4
D: .
size: .
CDR3: CASRMGTGNEQYF
DNA: TGTGCCAGCAGAATGGGCACCGGGAACGAGCAGTACTTC

J: TRBJ1-2
V: TRBV4-1
D: TRBD1
size: once
CDR3: CASSQRGLQGDGYTF
DNA: TGCGCCAGCAGCCAAAGGGGGTTGCAGGGGGATGGCTACACCTTC

J: TRBJ1-2
V: TRBV19
D: TRBD1
size: .
CDR3: CASRGASDRQKGYTF
DNA: TGTGCCAGTCGTGGGGCCTCGGACAGGCAGAAAGGCTACACCTTC

J: TRBJ1-2
V: TRBV2
D: .
size: .
CDR3: CASHAQGFDGYTF
DNA: TGTGCCAGCCACGCCCAGGGCTTTGATGGCTACACCTTC

J: TRBJ2-7
V: TRBV9
D: .
size: .
CDR3: CASSVVGESEQYF
DNA: TGTGCCAGCAGCGTAGTCGGGGAAAGCGAGCAGTACTTC

J: TRBJ1-1
V: TRBV7-9
D: TRBD1
size: .
CDR3: CASSLVQGVRTEAFF
DNA: TGTGCCAGCAGCTTAGTTCAGGGGGTGAGGACTGAAGCTTTCTTT

J: TRBJ1-5
V: TRBV7-9
D: .
size: .
CDR3: CASSLESGQPQHF
DNA: TGTGCCAGCAGCTTAGAGTCGGGTCAGCCCCAGCATTTT

J: TRBJ1-2
V: TRBV6-1
D: TRBD1
size: .
CDR3: CASSETGGQANYGYTF
DNA: TGTGCCAGCAGTGAAACCGGCGGACAGGCCAACTATGGCTACACCTTC

J: TRBJ1-6
V: TRBV6-6
D: .
size: .
CDR3: CASSRPLDRDNYNSPLHF
DNA: TGTGCCAGCAGTCGCCCTTTGGACAGAGATAATTATAATTCACCCCTCCACTTT

J: TRBJ2-1
V: TRBV19
D: .
size: .
CDR3: CASSIGRSYNEQFF
DNA: TGTGCCAGTAGTATCGGAAGGAGTTACAATGAGCAGTTCTTC

J: TRBJ2-2
V: TRBV6-4
D: .
size: .
CDR3: CASSWTSANTGELFF
DNA: TGTGCCAGCAGTTGGACTTCTGCGAACACCGGGGAGCTGTTTTTT

J: TRBJ2-1
V: TRBV3-1/TRBV3-2
D: TRBD1
size: .
CDR3: CASSQTGQGAPNEQFF
DNA: TGTGCCAGCAGCCAGACGGGACAGGGGGCCCCGAATGAGCAGTTCTTC

J: TRBJ1-1
V: TRBV10-3
D: TRBD1
size: .
CDR3: CAISANRGGRGMVSEAFF
DNA: TGTGCCATCAGTGCGAACAGGGGTGGGAGAGGGATGGTGAGTGAAGCTTTCTTT

J: TRBJ1-2
V: TRBV27
D: .
size: .
CDR3: CASRQNTLNFRSGYTF
DNA: TGTGCCAGCAGACAGAACACCCTAAATTTCCGATCGGGCTACACCTTC

J: TRBJ1-4
V: TRBV6-1
D: TRBD1
size: .
CDR3: CASSDRDDRGFFYTNEKLFF
DNA: TGTGCCAGCAGTGACCGGGACGACAGGGGGTTCTTTTATACTAATGAAAAACTGTTTTTT

J: TRBJ1-2
V: TRBV25-1
D: TRBD1
size: many
CDR3: CASSDDREKSYTF
DNA: TGTGCCAGCAGTGATGACAGGGAAAAAAGCTACACCTTC

J: TRBJ1-2
V: TRBV5-1
D: .
size: .
CDR3: CASSLGTAYGYTF
DNA: TGCGCCAGCAGCTTGGGGACAGCCTATGGCTACACCTTC

J: TRBJ2-7
V: TRBV13
D: TRBD2
size: .
CDR3: CASSWEGSGEYTAEQYF
DNA: TGTGCCAGCAGCTGGGAGGGTAGCGGGGAGTATACAGCCGAGCAGTACTTC

J: TRBJ2-3
V: TRBV3-1/TRBV3-2
D: .
size: .
CDR3: CASSQDRGSTDTQYF
DNA: TGTGCCAGCAGCCAAGATCGAGGTAGTACAGATACGCAGTATTTT

J: TRBJ2-3
V: TRBV2
D: TRBD2
size: .
CDR3: CASSSGGLAGATDTQYF
DNA: TGTGCCAGCAGCTCAGGAGGGCTAGCGGGGGCAACAGATACGCAGTATTTT

J: TRBJ2-7
V: TRBV6-2/TRBV6-3
D: TRBD2
size: .
CDR3: CASSPSRWVAGGYEQYF
DNA: TGTGCCAGCAGTCCGTCACGGTGGGTAGCGGGGGGCTACGAGCAGTACTTC

J: TRBJ1-5
V: TRBV19
D: .
size: .
CDR3: CASSIADNRFQPQHF
DNA: TGTGCCAGTAGTATAGCGGACAATCGGTTTCAGCCCCAGCATTTT